This TCR beta chain originates from a study of blood T cell repertoires in COVID-19. Sequencing was performed with immunoSEQ multiplex PCR; in TCRdb, only in-frame clones are kept and a portion is missing. The table shows 300,000 to 350,000 clones, with 90% occurring only once. With 6 bases removed from V and 6 bases from J, the gap between germline ends came to 20 bases. The germline V gene has CDR1 MDHEN and CDR2 SYDVKM. The CDR3 covers 15 residues. V and J are TRBV28 and TRBJ1-2; a weak D match, TRBD1 (6 bases). This clonotype was obtained from a woman under 30 with acute COVID-19. Source material: PBMCs or T cells enriched from blood (not recorded which). The CDR3 region has the DNA TGTGCCAGCAGGACGGCAAGCCAGGGGATGGATGGCTACACCTTC. It codes for CASRTASQGMDGYTF.